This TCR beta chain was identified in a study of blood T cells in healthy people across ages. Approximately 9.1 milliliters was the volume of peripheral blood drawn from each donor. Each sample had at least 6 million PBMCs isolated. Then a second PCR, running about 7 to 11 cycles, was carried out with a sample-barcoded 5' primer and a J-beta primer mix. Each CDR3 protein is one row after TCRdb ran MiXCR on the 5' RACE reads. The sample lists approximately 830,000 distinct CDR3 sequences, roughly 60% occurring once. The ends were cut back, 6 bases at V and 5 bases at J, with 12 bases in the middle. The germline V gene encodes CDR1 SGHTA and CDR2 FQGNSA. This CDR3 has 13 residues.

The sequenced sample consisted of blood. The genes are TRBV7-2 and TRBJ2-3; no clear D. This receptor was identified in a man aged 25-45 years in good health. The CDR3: CASSYQPGDTQYF. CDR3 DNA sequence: TGTGCCAGCAGTTACCAGCCCGGAGATACGCAGTATTTT.